The next 27 T cell receptor beta chains were all read from a single sample in a study of OX40 agonist ivuxolimab in advanced cancers. Sequencing was performed with immunoSEQ multiplex PCR; in TCRdb, only in-frame clones are kept and a portion is missing. The sample records more than 60,000 clones, roughly 85% being singletons. The sequences come from CD4+ or CD8+ T cells sorted from blood, collected in a trial of the OX40 agonist ivuxolimab. All receptors derive from an adult with an advanced solid tumor such as melanoma, head and neck, liver or kidney cancer.

As DNA, the CDR3 is TGTGCCAGCAGCCGAGGACAGGCCCCTGGTTACGAGCAGTACTTC. Its protein product is CASSRGQAPGYEQYF. The chain couples TRBV6-6 to TRBJ2-7; 7 bases map to TRBD1. This CDR3 contains 15 residues. Germline V gene sequence: CDR1 MNHNY, CDR2 SVGAGI (reference sequence). J gave up 4 bases and V 6 bases, and 12 bases lay outside the gene matches.

This chain connects TRBV12-5 to TRBJ2-7, with 10 nucleotides matching TRBD1. The CDR3 runs 14 residues. Germline CDR1 LGHNT, CDR2 FRNRAP. V gave up 6 bases and J gave up 1 base; unmatched junction bases: 3. CDR3 amino acids: CASGPGQGSYEQYF. The CDR3 nucleotides read TGTGCTAGTGGCCCGGGACAGGGGTCCTACGAGCAGTACTTC.

V gene TRBV10-3 combines with J gene TRBJ1-2, with D perhaps matching TRBD1 (5 bases). The CDR3 runs to 12 residues. Germline assignment: CDR1 ENHRY and CDR2 SYGVKD. V was cut by 7 bases and J by 3 bases, with 9 bases left in between. CDR3 region: CAITGGDYGYTF. The CDR3 region has the DNA TGTGCCATCACCGGGGGGGACTATGGCTACACCTTC.

CDR3 DNA: TGTGCCAGCAGTTACTCGACAGGGAGCCGGGGAGATACGCAGTATTTT. Translating gives CASSYSTGSRGDTQYF. J is TRBJ2-3 and V is TRBV6-6, with 7 bases lining up with TRBD1. CDR1 and CDR2 (germline): MNHNY, SVGAGI (reference sequence). This CDR3 contains 16 residues. V shed 0 bases, J shed 5 bases, and the junction held 8 bases outside the gene matches.

The V and J genes are TRBV5-1 and TRBJ2-5; 7 bases agree with TRBD1. The CDR3 consists of 14 residues. Losses at the gene ends were 0 bases for V and 3 bases for J; bases not matched to a gene: 2. In germline, CDR1 is SGHRS, CDR2 YFSETQ. The CDR3: CASSLGQGEETQYF. The CDR3 nucleotides read TGCGCCAGCAGCTTGGGCCAGGGGGAAGAGACCCAGTACTTC.

In this sample, this clone turned up a few times. DNA of the CDR3: TGTGCCAGTAGTATCACAGGTCTGGGTGAAAAACTGTTTTTT. It yields the protein CASSITGLGEKLFF. V is TRBV19 and J is TRBJ1-4, with D possibly being TRBD1 (5 bases). Germline V gives CDR1 LNHDA, CDR2 SQIVND (reference sequence). This CDR3 region has 14 residues. The ends were cut back, 3 bases at V and 7 bases at J, with 12 bases in the middle.

The chain joins TRBV30 to TRBJ2-2, with 9 nucleotides matching TRBD2. J gave up 4 bases and V 0 bases, and 3 bases lay outside the gene matches. The CDR3 runs 15 residues. The V gene's germline CDR1 is GTSNPN and CDR2 SVGIG (reference sequence). The CDR3: CAWSVGGGATGELFF. The CDR3, as DNA: TGTGCCTGGAGTGTTGGCGGGGGGGCCACCGGGGAGCTGTTTTTT.

This clone was observed a single time. The chain recombines TRBV27 with TRBJ1-1, with a possible D match to TRBD1 (6 bases). This CDR3 has 18 residues. In germline, CDR1 is MNHEY, CDR2 SMNVEV (reference sequence). The V and J ends lost 1 base and 0 bases respectively, with 18 bases between them. The CDR3 protein is CASSLFPPGTNMNTEAFF. Here the CDR3 DNA reads TGTGCCAGCAGTTTATTTCCCCCGGGGACAAACATGAACACTGAAGCTTTCTTT.

The chain combines TRBV18 with TRBJ2-5, with TRBD1 matching over 9 bases. The CDR3 contains 16 residues. Losses at the gene ends were 3 bases for V and 5 bases for J; bases not matched to a gene: 10. Germline CDR1 is KGHSH and CDR2 is LQKENI. This chain's CDR3 is CASSPQAGTGPETQYF. CDR3 nucleotide sequence: TGTGCCAGCTCACCGCAAGCCGGGACAGGGCCCGAGACCCAGTACTTC.

CDR3 DNA: TGTGCCAGCAGTTACCAGGGACAGGAAGCTTTCTTT. Its protein product is CASSYQGQEAFF. V usage is TRBV6-6 and J usage is TRBJ1-1, with 7 bases matching TRBD1. There are 12 residues in the CDR3. Unmatched junction bases numbered 2, after V lost 2 bases and J lost 8 bases. Germline-derived CDR1 and CDR2 are MNHNY and SVGAGI (reference sequence).

The CDR3 protein is CASSYLAGSSTDTQYF. For the CDR3, the DNA is TGTGCCAGCAGCTACCTAGCGGGTTCTAGCACAGATACGCAGTATTTT. The rearrangement joins TRBV11-2 to TRBJ2-3; 8 nucleotides agree with TRBD2. This CDR3 spans 16 amino acids. CDR1 is SGHAT and CDR2 is FQNNGV in the germline V gene. Trimming cost V 4 bases and J 0 bases; bases outside gene matches: 6.

This clone was counted between two and nine times. V usage is TRBV15 and J usage is TRBJ1-2; D gene uncertain. The germline CDR1 and CDR2 sequences are LNHNV and YYDKDF (reference sequence). The CDR3 spans 12 residues. The V end was cut by 1 base, the J end by 2 bases, with 2 bases between. CDR3 nucleotides: TGTGCCACCAGCAGAGCAAACTATGGCTACACCTTC. Translated, it gives CATSRANYGYTF.

Written as DNA, the CDR3 is TGTGCCAGCAGTAGACTAGCGGGGAACACAGATACGCAGTATTTT. Amino acids: CASSRLAGNTDTQYF. This rearrangement joins TRBV6-5 to TRBJ2-3; 11 bases align to TRBD2. The CDR3 extends over 15 amino acids. Germline CDR1 reads MNHEY; CDR2 reads SVGAGI. V was clipped by 5 bases and J by 2 bases; unmatched bases: 3.

V usage is TRBV7-9 and J usage is TRBJ1-4; D gene uncertain. Trimming cost V 2 bases and J 4 bases, with 5 bases left between them. Germline V gives CDR1 SEHNR, CDR2 FQNEAQ (reference sequence). This CDR3 is built from 13 residues. The CDR3 bases are TGTGCCAGCAGCTTAAGACTTAATGAAAAACTGTTTTTT. Residues: CASSLRLNEKLFF.

The V gene is TRBV7-2, the J gene TRBJ2-5; D might be TRBD1 (6 bases). The germline V gene has CDR1 SGHTA and CDR2 FQGNSA. V was pared by 5 bases and J by 3 bases, with 16 bases between. CDR3 length: 15 amino acids. The CDR3 bases are TGTGCCAGCAGCCAGCATGGGGACAAAAAAGAGACCCAGTACTTC. Amino acids: CASSQHGDKKETQYF.

This clone was observed a single time. This sample includes further DNA sequences coding for the same CDR3. Written as DNA, the CDR3 is TGTGCCAGCAGCTTAGAAAACACCGGGGAGCTGTTTTTT. It codes for CASSLENTGELFF. The chain has TRBV11-2 and TRBJ2-2; D is undetermined. V lost 0 bases, J lost 2 bases, and 1 base lay in between. Germline V gives CDR1 SGHAT, CDR2 FQNNGV. CDR3 length equals 13 residues.

This chain joins TRBV5-1 and TRBJ1-1, with TRBD1 identical over 11 bases. V lost 3 bases and J lost 1; bases outside the gene matches: 2. This CDR3 contains 15 residues. Germline V gene data show CDR1 as SGHRS and CDR2 as YFSETQ. CDR3 nucleotides: TGCGCCAGCAGCTGGGGGACAGGGGGGAACACTGAAGCTTTCTTT. Protein sequence: CASSWGTGGNTEAFF.

The chain carries TRBV6-5 and TRBJ2-3; 10 nucleotides match TRBD2. Losses at the gene ends were 2 bases for V and 5 bases for J; bases not matched to a gene: 4. The germline V gene has CDR1 MNHEY and CDR2 SVGAGI. This CDR3 contains 15 residues. DNA for the CDR3: TGTGCCAGCAGTTACCGAGGGACTAGCGAAGATACGCAGTATTTT. Translated: CASSYRGTSEDTQYF.

The J gene is TRBJ2-3, the V gene TRBV7-2; 7 bases agree with TRBD2. In germline, CDR1 is SGHTA, CDR2 FQGNSA. The CDR3 extends over 13 amino acids. Trimming removed 1 base from V and 6 bases from J; junction bases left unmatched: 1. The CDR3 here is CASSLVGGDTQYF. CDR3 coding DNA: TGTGCCAGCAGCTTAGTGGGAGGGGATACGCAGTATTTT. The full variable domain, rest sourced from reference TRBV7-2 and TRBJ2-3, is GAGVSQSPSNKVTEKGKDVELRCDPISGHTALYWYRQSLGQGLEFLIYFQGNSAPDKSGLPSDRFSAERTGGSVSTLTIQRTQQEDSAVYLCASSLVGGDTQYFGPGTRLTVL.

V usage is TRBV29-1 and J usage is TRBJ1-1; TRBD1 matches at 8 bases. Germline lookup yields CDR1 SQVTM and CDR2 ANQGSEA. After removal of 6 bases from V and 5 bases from J, the junction contained 8 bases not matched to a gene. The CDR3 totals 13 residues. This CDR3 reads CSVGQGRGTEAFF. The CDR3 DNA reads TGCAGCGTCGGACAGGGTCGGGGGACTGAAGCTTTCTTT. Based on the CDR3 plus reference TRBV29-1 and TRBJ1-1, the full variable domain is SAVISQKPSRDICQRGTSLTIQCQVDSQVTMMFWYRQQPGQSLTLIATANQGSEATYESGFVIDKFPISRPNLTFSTLTVSNMSPEDSSIYLCSVGQGRGTEAFFGQGTRLTVV.

This CDR3 is CSPGLGGYTF. CDR3 sequence (DNA): TGCAGCCCGGGGCTGGGCGGCTACACCTTC. V is TRBV20-1 and J is TRBJ1-2; D is perhaps TRBD1 (5 bases). Germline V gene lookup returns CDR1 DFQATT and CDR2 SNEGSKA (reference sequence). The CDR3 contains 10 residues.

The chain has TRBV6-5 and TRBJ2-3, with 8 bases lining up with TRBD2. V lost 6 bases, J lost 9 bases, and 11 bases stayed unmatched. CDR1 and CDR2 (germline): MNHEY, SVGAGI. The CDR3 totals 14 residues. For the CDR3, the DNA is TGTGCCAGCAGCATGGCGGGGGGCTTAGGGACGCAGTATTTT. Translation gives CASSMAGGLGTQYF.

V usage is TRBV5-1 and J usage is TRBJ2-2; no reliable D call. The CDR3 runs 15 residues. CDR1 and CDR2 (germline): SGHRS, YFSETQ. Between the trimmed V and J ends, which lost 2 bases and 7 bases, there was a span of 15 bases. The CDR3 region is CASSFNPGLIGELFF. The CDR3 DNA follows: TGCGCCAGCAGCTTTAACCCAGGTTTAATCGGGGAGCTGTTTTTT.

In its sample, this clone was seen once. Written as DNA, the CDR3 is TGTGCCAGCAGCGCGACAGGGAATCAGCCCCAGCATTTT. Translated, it gives CASSATGNQPQHF. V usage is TRBV2 and J usage is TRBJ1-5, with 7 bases matching TRBD1. CDR3 length: 13 residues. Per the germline V gene, CDR1 is SNHLY and CDR2 is FYNNEI. V lost 6 bases, J lost 4 bases, and 3 bases stayed unmatched.

The chain uses TRBV5-1 and TRBJ2-5, with D possibly TRBD2 on 6 matching bases. Trimming shortened V by 2 bases and J by 2 bases, and 16 bases separated the two germline ends. CDR3 length equals 16 residues. The germline V gene encodes CDR1 SGHRS and CDR2 YFSETQ. The CDR3 spells CASSFNPGTGQETQYF. Written as DNA, the CDR3 is TGCGCCAGCAGCTTCAATCCAGGGACTGGACAAGAGACCCAGTACTTC.

The chain employs TRBV10-3 and TRBJ2-7; 12 positions agree with TRBD1. This CDR3 comprises 15 residues. Trimming at V came to 6 bases and at J to 4 bases, leaving 7 bases not matched to a gene. The V gene's germline CDR1 is ENHRY and CDR2 SYGVKD. CDR3 bases: TGTGCCATCAGGGGGGGACAGGGGGCGAGTTACGAGCAGTACTTC. Its translation is CAIRGGQGASYEQYF.

The chain carries TRBV5-3 and TRBJ2-5; 9 nucleotides line up with TRBD1. TRBV5-3 is an ORF, with its function uncertain. Trimming removed 8 bases from V and 4 bases from J; junction bases left unmatched: 9. The CDR3 is made up of 14 amino acids. The CDR3: CARVGQGYIETQYF. DNA of the CDR3: TGTGCCAGGGTAGGACAGGGGTATATAGAGACCCAGTACTTC.